This T cell receptor beta chain comes out of a study of blood T cells in healthy people across ages (dated by TCRdb to the mid-2010s). Notes on the research overall: In model experiments, template switching captured roughly one uniquely barcoded TCR beta cDNA molecule for every two T cells. Donors were grouped into four age groups: young (average 16 years), middle-aged (less than 40), aged (around 60) and long-lived (approximately 81). The study measured age-related changes in TCR beta repertoire diversity using deep sequencing normalized with unique cDNA molecular identifiers. The study analyzed two additional independent replicas of 1 million unique cDNA reads from the same blood draw for two donors, one aged 18 to 29 and one aged 80 or older. Overall results and qualifications from the work: A strong correlation was found between observed TCR beta diversity and the percentage of naive T cells measured by flow cytometry. Total diversity estimates from one million sequenced T cells were considered lower bounds and underestimates. As age increased, observed TCR beta diversity per million T cells dropped in a roughly linear way, and a significant reduction was already evident by age roughly 36. Donor CMV infection status was unknown, potentially confounding age-related changes in expanded clonotypes. Conclusive comparison of naive and antigen-experienced compartments was prevented by the profiling of bulk unsorted PBMCs. Compared with the aged group, the long-lived group had more naive CD4+ T cells, fewer expanded clones and increased TCR diversity, suggesting age selection.

The germline V gene (reference sequence) sets CDR1 to MNHEY and CDR2 to SMNVEV. After removal of 6 bases from V and 2 bases from J, the junction retains 5 bases not matched to a gene. CDR3 length: 14 amino acids, cysteine to phenylalanine. The entry retains the CDR3 DNA only, 42 bases that are in frame from base 1. The roughly 39 donors, aged about 6 to 100 years, were systemically healthy Caucasian individuals from Russia. Approximately 10 milliliters of peripheral blood were collected from each donor into EDTA-treated Vacutainer tubes. PBMCs were isolated by Ficoll-Paque density-gradient centrifugation, with at least 7 million obtained per sample. Total RNA was extracted from PBMCs with Trizol reagent, with at least 6 micrograms obtained per sample. The percentages of naive CD45RAhigh/CD27high T cells were determined by flow cytometry on a PBMC aliquot from every donor. Preparation of the library involved 5' RACE. Instrument on record: Illumina HiSeq 2500. The second PCR ran for about 6 to 11 cycles and used a J-beta primer mix along with a sample-barcoded 5' primer. A unique molecular identifier was introduced onto each TCR beta cDNA molecule by a template-switch 5' adaptor carrying 12 random nucleotides. Each sample yielded at least 2.5 million CDR3-containing paired-end reads. The Mint cDNA synthesis kit, primed by a TRBC-specific oligonucleotide, was used to synthesize first-strand cDNA from all RNA. Following uracil-DNA glycosylase treatment, all cDNA underwent a first 18-cycle PCR with the universal primers M1SS and BC2_uni_R. In the original analysis: Normalization of each sample was performed by random selection of 1 million high-quality reads, each carrying a distinct molecular identifier. Instead of being binned into consensus sequences, reads with shared molecular identifiers were discarded. CDR3 identification, clonotype clustering and error correction used MiTCR with a Q25 quality threshold and the strictest error-elimination algorithm. A nonparametric unseen species model with Euler transformation was used to estimate lower-bound total TCR beta diversity. The raw public data were reprocessed by TCRdb itself: fastp quality trimming at Q25, MiXCR clonotype calling, in-frame beta chains only. Entries that share a CDR3 protein sequence are merged under the most common genes and DNA. TCRdb's processing, not the study's, gives the V and J calls here. The sample table shows 1 million or so distinct CDR3 sequences, and approximately 26% are seen once. The leading ten clones occupy approximately 0.79% of the sample.

This clonotype came up a few times. The target of this receptor is not known. Base qualities are not recorded, but no much larger clone differs from it by a single base. A further study also used this sample, focusing on T cells of mothers and their children. Per the second study: Nine systemically healthy Caucasian individuals served as donors, namely three mothers together with their six children. cDNA synthesis used all of the extracted RNA, with around 1.5 ug of RNA in each 15 ul reaction. In the second PCR, sample barcodes and 2-4 random nucleotides were introduced via the M1S primer. More than 9 million TCR beta CDR3 reads were obtained from each mother, and roughly 3 million reads were obtained from each child. TCR recombination output is similarly shaped by thymic selection in related and unrelated pairs, with a minor effect exerted by inherited differences. Normalized repertoire overlap was always slightly but never significantly higher in related than unrelated mother-child pairs. With a sensitivity of about 100 clones per million clonotypes, no persistent microchimeric T cell clones were detected. The study used deep NGS to compare TCR beta repertoires of mothers and children, seeking features distinguishing related mother-child pairs from unrelated individuals. Mothers averaged roughly 40 +/- 4 years of age and children averaged about 10 +/- 4 years. Libraries were sequenced on Illumina HiSeq 2000 with 100+100 nt paired-end reads after adapter ligation with NEBNext reagents. Mother and child libraries were prepared a month apart and sequenced in separate runs to prevent cross-contamination. For each donor, between about 500,000 and 2,000,000 distinct TCR beta clonotypes were identified. Naive TCR beta clonotypes were estimated from low-frequency clonotypes matched to each donor's FACS-determined naive share, without sorting.

The source is a girl aged 2-10 years in good health. Sequenced input: blood. The sequence joins TRBV27 to TRBJ2-3, with 7 bases in between that match TRBD1. The DNA is as follows: TGTGCCAGCAGAGAGGACAGGTTCACAGATACGCAGTATTTT. Its translation reads: CASREDRFTDTQYF.